These 11 T cell receptor beta chains were sequenced from one sample in a study of early T cells in non-severe SARS-CoV-2 infection. TCRdb processed the 5' RACE reads anew with MiXCR; each CDR3 protein has one entry. Of tens of thousands of distinct CDR3 sequences listed, 5.5% to 7.5% were seen once; the top ten hold around 6.3%. The sequencing input was whole blood. The receptor source for this set is an adult who was a healthcare worker with PCR-confirmed SARS-CoV-2 infection or an uninfected control (not recorded which).

This clonotype was recorded a few times. The genes are TRBV6-5 and TRBJ1-2; 9 bases are shared with TRBD1. J was trimmed by 8 bases and V by 5 bases; bases with no gene match: 6. The CDR3 runs to 13 residues. Per the germline V gene, CDR1 is MNHEY and CDR2 is SVGAGI. The CDR3 loop reads CASSTRDRDGYTF. Here the CDR3 DNA reads TGTGCCAGCAGTACTAGGGACAGGGACGGCTACACCTTC.

There are many counts of this clonotype. The CDR3 here is CASSPESYEQYF. The CDR3 nucleotides are TGTGCCAGCTCACCAGAGTCCTACGAGCAGTACTTC. The chain joins TRBV18 to TRBJ2-7; no clear D gene. The V and J ends lost 2 bases and 1 base respectively, with 3 bases between them. Germline CDR1 is KGHSH and CDR2 is LQKENI. CDR3 length equals 12 residues.

In its sample, this clonotype was seen once. J is TRBJ2-3 and V is TRBV7-2, with D possibly matching TRBD1 (6 bases). Trimming removed 4 bases from V and 6 bases from J, with 17 bases in between. Germline V lookup: CDR1 SGHTA, CDR2 FQGNSA. The CDR3 consists of 15 residues. CDR3 sequence reads: CASSSQGSSPDTQYF. CDR3 DNA: TGTGCCAGCAGCTCCCAGGGGTCTAGCCCCGATACGCAGTATTTT.

Only a few counts were recorded for this clonotype. The chain couples TRBV7-8 to TRBJ1-1; D unresolved. Germline values: CDR1 SGHVS, CDR2 FQNEAQ. Between the trimmed V and J ends, which lost 2 bases and 6 bases, there was a span of 7 bases. The CDR3 loop spans 12 amino acids. In nucleotides, the CDR3 is TGTGCCAGCAGCTTACCGACCCCTGAAGCTTTCTTT. It specifies CASSLPTPEAFF.

This clonotype was counted many times. The V gene is TRBV6-2 or TRBV6-3, the J gene TRBJ2-7, with unresolved D. The CDR3 is 16 amino acids. V was shortened by 5 bases and J by 0 bases, with 17 bases between the two germline ends. CDR1 MNHEY and CDR2 SVGEGT come from the germline V gene. In nucleotides, the CDR3 is TGTGCCAGCAGTGACCTCCGAGCTGGAAGCTCCTACGAGCAGTACTTC. Its translation: CASSDLRAGSSYEQYF.

The sample holds a few counts of this clonotype. The genes are TRBV27 and TRBJ2-7, with D possibly matching TRBD2 (7 bases). CDR3 length equals 13 residues. V was shortened by 3 bases and J by 3 bases, with 9 bases between the two germline ends. Germline values: CDR1 MNHEY, CDR2 SMNVEV (reference sequence). The CDR3 DNA reads as TGTGCCAGCAGTTTCGGGGGGCACTACGAGCAGTACTTC. It yields the protein CASSFGGHYEQYF.

This clonotype was recorded many times. This CDR3 reads CASSLIRTSGSHEQYF. Here the CDR3 DNA reads TGTGCCAGCAGCCTTATCAGGACTAGCGGGAGCCACGAGCAGTACTTC. The chain uses TRBV6-5 and TRBJ2-7, with 13 bases aligning to TRBD2. The V segment lost 6 bases and the J segment 5 bases; nucleotides outside the gene matches: 10. The germline gives CDR1 MNHEY, CDR2 SVGAGI. This CDR3 has 16 residues.

The table lists this clonotype with many counts. This chain uses TRBV5-6 with TRBJ2-5; 8 bases line up with TRBD2. The CDR3 extends over 15 amino acids. The junction had 6 bases not matched to a gene; V was cut back by 0 bases and J by 5 bases. Germline CDR1 is SGHDT and CDR2 is YYEEEE. For the CDR3, the DNA is TGTGCCAGCAGCTTGGTGGCGGGGGGCCGGGAGACCCAGTACTTC. Encoded protein: CASSLVAGGRETQYF. The entire variable domain, with the rest obtained from reference TRBV5-6 and TRBJ2-5, is as follows: DAGVTQSPTHLIKTRGQQVTLRCSPKSGHDTVSWYQQALGQGPQFIFQYYEEEERQRGNFPDRFSGHQFPNYSSELNVNALLLGDSALYLCASSLVAGGRETQYFGPGTRLLVL.

The chain combines TRBV6-1 with TRBJ1-1; D gene unclear. V was clipped by 6 bases and J by 5 bases, with 22 bases between them. Germline V gene sequence: CDR1 MNHNS, CDR2 SASEGT. The CDR3 extends over 16 amino acids. CDR3 bases: TGTGCCAGCAGCACCCCATCGGAGGGAGTAGGTACTGAAGCTTTCTTT. Encoded protein: CASSTPSEGVGTEAFF.

The J gene is TRBJ2-7, the V gene TRBV7-2; 8 bases line up with TRBD2. CDR3 length: 16 amino acids. Per germline, CDR1 SGHTA and CDR2 FQGNSA. Trimming removed 2 bases from V and 3 bases from J; junction bases left unmatched: 9. CDR3 protein: CASSLNRLARYYEQYF. CDR3 nucleotides: TGTGCCAGCAGCTTAAACCGACTAGCGAGATACTACGAGCAGTACTTC.

V and J are TRBV7-9 and TRBJ2-3, with a possible D match to TRBD2 (6 bases). Trimming removed 7 bases at V and 0 bases at J, with 17 bases between. This CDR3 region has 16 residues. CDR1 is SEHNR and CDR2 is FQNEAQ in the germline V gene (reference sequence). CDR3 amino acids: CASIFTGGTSTDTQYF. The CDR3 bases are TGTGCCAGCATCTTCACCGGCGGGACTAGCACAGATACGCAGTATTTT.